The next 24 T cell receptor beta chains were all read from a single sample in a study of T cells in tuberculosis. Stated time point: new active TB diagnosis, blood taken before or within 7 days of starting treatment. Sequencing was performed with immunoSEQ multiplex PCR; in TCRdb, only in-frame clones are kept and a portion is missing. The table lists 25,000 to 35,000 clones, about 83% of them singletons, with about 5.5% in the top ten. The source was PBMCs, collected at tuberculosis diagnosis. Every receptor here comes from an adult with tuberculosis.

This rearrangement joins TRBV27 to TRBJ1-6; tentative D call: TRBD1 (6 bases). With 3 bases removed from V and 6 bases from J, the gap between germline ends came to 12 bases. In germline, CDR1 is MNHEY, CDR2 SMNVEV (reference sequence). This CDR3 has 15 amino acids. CDR3: CASSLGGDINSPLHF. In DNA form, the CDR3 reads TGTGCCAGCAGTTTGGGGGGGGACATTAATTCACCCCTCCACTTT.

This clone appeared once. The chain carries TRBV9 and TRBJ1-3; TRBD1 aligns across 8 bases. V lost 4 bases to trimming and J lost 2 bases; unmatched junction nucleotides: 2. Per the germline V gene, CDR1 is SGDLS and CDR2 is YYNGEE. This CDR3 is 14 amino acids long. The CDR3, as DNA: TGTGCCAGCAGCACACAGGGGGCTGGAAACACCATATATTTT. Amino acids: CASSTQGAGNTIYF.

The chain employs TRBV18 and TRBJ2-5, with TRBD1 matching 9 bases. Germline V gene lookup returns CDR1 KGHSH and CDR2 LQKENI. The CDR3 contains 15 residues. Unmatched junction bases numbered 9, after V lost 5 bases and J lost 5 bases. CDR3 bases: TGTGCCAGCTCAAAGGGACAGGGCCCAGGGGAGACCCAGTACTTC. Its protein product is CASSKGQGPGETQYF.

V and J are TRBV2 and TRBJ2-2, with 12 bases aligning to TRBD1. CDR3 length: 15 residues. Germline lookup yields CDR1 SNHLY and CDR2 FYNNEI. The V gene end was trimmed by 6 bases and the J gene end by 7 bases; junction bases not matched to a gene: 6. The CDR3, as DNA: TGTGCCAGCAGCTCGGGACAGGGGGCAGGCGGGGAGCTGTTTTTT. Its translation is CASSSGQGAGGELFF.

Of note for this clone: Additional DNA sequences in this sample encode the identical CDR3. The rearrangement joins TRBV7-9 to TRBJ1-1; TRBD1 is a possible D gene (6 bases). The CDR3 sequence is 14 residues long. Germline V gene sequence: CDR1 SEHNR, CDR2 FQNEAQ (reference sequence). With 6 bases removed from V and 4 bases from J, the gap between germline ends came to 15 bases. In DNA form, the CDR3 reads TGTGCCAGCAGTTTACAGGGCGGTAGCACTGAAGCTTTCTTT. Its translation: CASSLQGGSTEAFF.

The V and J genes are TRBV2 and TRBJ2-7; no clear D gene. Germline CDR1 reads SNHLY; CDR2 reads FYNNEI. CDR3 length: 15 residues. Trimming took 4 bases from V and 2 from J, leaving 15 bases between them. The CDR3 DNA reads as TGTGCCAGCAGTGTGTCAGAGGTGGTCCCCTACGAGCAGTACTTC. Protein sequence: CASSVSEVVPYEQYF.

The chain joins TRBV5-8 to TRBJ2-3, with a tentative D call TRBD2 (5 bases). The CDR3 length is 14 residues. V lost 0 bases and J lost 1, with 6 bases in between. CDR1 SGHTS and CDR2 YDEGEE come from the germline V gene. The CDR3 spells CASSLVARTDTQYF. In DNA form, the CDR3 reads TGTGCCAGCAGCTTGGTAGCGCGCACAGATACGCAGTATTTT.

The chain employs TRBV7-9 and TRBJ1-2; 7 bases fit TRBD1. The CDR3 sequence is 15 residues long. Germline V gene sequence: CDR1 SEHNR, CDR2 FQNEAQ (reference sequence). Losses at the gene ends were 4 bases for V and 1 base for J; bases not matched to a gene: 6. This CDR3 is CASSSETGINYGYTF. The DNA of the CDR3 is TGTGCCAGCAGCTCCGAGACAGGGATTAACTATGGCTACACCTTC.

The CDR3 DNA follows: TGTGCCAGCAGTTTAAGAGGGAGGGACGAGCAGTACTTC. Its protein product is CASSLRGRDEQYF. The chain joins TRBV27 to TRBJ2-7, with TRBD2 matching over 7 bases. This CDR3 comprises 13 residues. The trim removed 2 bases at V and 5 bases at J, leaving 3 bases unmatched. In germline, CDR1 is MNHEY, CDR2 SMNVEV (reference sequence).

J is TRBJ2-7 and V is TRBV7-6; 12 bases align to TRBD1. CDR3 size: 14 residues. The junction had 5 bases not matched to a gene; V was cut back by 4 bases and J by 7 bases. Looked up from germline, CDR1 is SGHVS and CDR2 is FNYEAQ. The CDR3 nucleotides read TGTGCCAGCAGCTCCGGGACAGGGGGCTTTGAGCAGTACTTC. Translated, it gives CASSSGTGGFEQYF.

The J gene is TRBJ1-1, the V gene TRBV6-1; TRBD1 is a possible D gene (6 bases). The CDR3 is 12 amino acids. V shed 6 bases and J shed 1 base, with 6 bases lying between them. The germline gives CDR1 MNHNS, CDR2 SASEGT. This chain's CDR3 is CASSRGNTEAFF. CDR3 sequence (DNA): TGTGCCAGCAGCAGGGGGAACACTGAAGCTTTCTTT.

CDR3: CASSFREGYTF. DNA of the CDR3: TGTGCCAGCAGTTTCAGGGAAGGCTACACCTTC. The chain carries TRBV28 and TRBJ1-2, with D possibly TRBD1 on 5 matching bases. CDR1 is MDHEN, CDR2 SYDVKM, per germline. Trimming took 3 bases from V and 8 from J, leaving 7 bases between them. This CDR3 region has 11 residues.

The V gene is TRBV14, the J gene TRBJ1-3; possible D gene TRBD1, 5 bases. Germline V gives CDR1 SGHDN, CDR2 FVKESK. With 4 bases removed from V and 0 bases from J, the gap between germline ends came to 10 bases. The CDR3 runs to 15 residues. The CDR3 is CASSPQGSSGNTIYF. DNA of the CDR3: TGTGCCAGCAGCCCCCAGGGAAGCTCTGGAAACACCATATATTTT.

The chain carries TRBV14 and TRBJ1-4, with TRBD1 identical over 8 bases. Losses at the gene ends were 5 bases for V and 8 bases for J; bases not matched to a gene: 7. The V gene's germline CDR1 is SGHDN and CDR2 FVKESK. This CDR3 is built from 14 residues. The CDR3 here is CASSERQGREKLFF. The CDR3, as DNA: TGTGCCAGCAGCGAGAGACAGGGGAGAGAAAAACTGTTTTTT. The full variable domain, completed using reference TRBV14 and TRBJ1-4, is EAGVTQFPSHSVIEKGQTVTLRCDPISGHDNLYWYRRVMGKEIKFLLHFVKESKQDESGMPNNRFLAERTGGTYSTLKVQPAELEDSGVYFCASSERQGREKLFFGSGTQLSVL.

The chain recombines TRBV19 with TRBJ2-5; D possibly corresponds to TRBD2 (5 bases). Germline CDR1 and CDR2: LNHDA and SQIVND (reference sequence). V shed 1 base and J shed 1 base, with 10 bases lying between them. The CDR3 is made up of 15 amino acids. CDR3 sequence: CASSIGDGLQETQYF. DNA for the CDR3: TGTGCCAGTAGTATAGGCGACGGACTCCAAGAGACCCAGTACTTC. Filled out from reference TRBV19 and TRBJ2-5, the complete variable domain reads DGGITQSPKYLFRKEGQNVTLSCEQNLNHDAMYWYRQDPGQGLRLIYYSQIVNDFQKGDIAEGYSVSREKKESFPLTVTSAQKNPTAFYLCASSIGDGLQETQYFGPGTRLLVL.

DNA of the CDR3: TGCGCCAGCAGTTTTCGATCCGGGACTAGGTCATCCTACGAGCAGTACTTC. Amino acid sequence: CASSFRSGTRSSYEQYF. The rearrangement joins TRBV5-1 to TRBJ2-7; 8 bases line up with TRBD2. V shed 5 bases and J 1 base; nucleotides not matched to a gene: 14. Germline V lookup: CDR1 SGHRS, CDR2 YFSETQ. The CDR3 is 17 amino acids.

J is TRBJ2-1 and V is TRBV5-1; a weak D match, TRBD2 (6 bases). Per the germline V gene, CDR1 is SGHRS and CDR2 is YFSETQ. The CDR3 covers 15 residues. Trimming pared 4 bases from V and 0 bases from J, leaving 11 bases between. The CDR3 DNA reads as TGCGCCAGCAGCGTAGCGGAGAGCTCCTACAATGAGCAGTTCTTC. This encodes CASSVAESSYNEQFF. Supplemented by reference TRBV5-1 and TRBJ2-1, the full variable domain reads KAGVTQTPRYLIKTRGQQVTLSCSPISGHRSVSWYQQTPGQGLQFLFEYFSETQRNKGNFPGRFSGRQFSNSRSEMNVSTLELGDSALYLCASSVAESSYNEQFFGPGTRLTVL.

The chain couples TRBV2 to TRBJ1-5; D may be TRBD1 (6 bases). Germline V gene data show CDR1 as SNHLY and CDR2 as FYNNEI. Trimming left V 4 bases short and J 3 bases short, with 16 bases between. The CDR3 sequence is 16 residues long. The CDR3 nucleotides are TGTGCCAGCAGTGGGGGGGGGACAAAACTCAATCAGCCCCAGCATTTT. Amino acids: CASSGGGTKLNQPQHF. The whole variable domain, filled in from reference TRBV2 and TRBJ1-5, reads EPEVTQTPSHQVTQMGQEVILRCVPISNHLYFYWYRQILGQKVEFLVSFYNNEISEKSEIFDDQFSVERPDGSNFTLKIRSTKLEDSAMYFCASSGGGTKLNQPQHFGDGTRLSIL.

V is TRBV27 and J is TRBJ2-4; D is uncertain. The CDR3 has 16 amino acids. V lost 0 bases and J lost 4, with 13 bases in between. Germline loops: CDR1 MNHEY, CDR2 SMNVEV (reference sequence). The CDR3 region is CASSLSPAGGKNIQYF. The CDR3 coding sequence is TGTGCCAGCAGTTTATCGCCAGCAGGTGGGAAAAACATTCAGTACTTC.

This clone is a singleton in its sample. The rearrangement uses TRBV28 and TRBJ1-2; 8 bases fit TRBD1. V lost 6 bases, J lost 5 bases, and 11 bases stayed unmatched. In germline, CDR1 is MDHEN, CDR2 SYDVKM. The CDR3 is 15 residues long. The chain's CDR3 is CASSTAYRGKYGYTF. The CDR3 region has the DNA TGTGCCAGCAGCACGGCCTACAGGGGGAAGTATGGCTACACCTTC.

The rearrangement links TRBV5-5 to TRBJ1-2, with D tentatively TRBD1 (5 bases). Germline V gene sequence: CDR1 SGHKS, CDR2 YYEKEE (reference sequence). There are 13 residues in the CDR3. Trimming cost V 4 bases and J 4 bases, with 11 bases left between them. Written as DNA, the CDR3 is TGTGCCAGCAGCGACGGAGGGGCCTATGGCTACACCTTC. Translating it yields CASSDGGAYGYTF.

This chain connects TRBV28 to TRBJ1-5; maybe TRBD1 (5 bases). The CDR3 loop spans 14 amino acids. In germline, CDR1 is MDHEN, CDR2 SYDVKM. Trimming removed 8 bases from V and 0 bases from J, with 11 bases in between. CDR3 bases: TGTGCCAGCGCCGGGGGTGGTAGCAATCAGCCCCAGCATTTT. Encoded protein: CASAGGGSNQPQHF.

For the CDR3, the DNA is TGTGCCAGCAGCTCCCAGGCGGGGGGAGGAGATACGCAGTATTTT. Its translation: CASSSQAGGGDTQYF. The gene calls are TRBV7-3 and TRBJ2-3, with 8 bases lining up with TRBD2. Looked up from germline, CDR1 is SGHTA and CDR2 is FQGTGA. There are 15 residues in the CDR3. J lost 5 bases, V lost 4 bases, and 8 bases had no gene match.

V gene TRBV5-1 combines with J gene TRBJ2-2; no clear D gene. Per germline, CDR1 SGHRS and CDR2 YFSETQ. V was cut by 5 bases and J by 2 bases, with 10 bases left in between. CDR3 length: 14 amino acids. CDR3 amino acids: CASRLSINTGELFF. CDR3 nucleotides: TGCGCCAGCAGGCTTTCTATCAACACCGGGGAGCTGTTTTTT. Complete variable domain (other parts from reference TRBV5-1 and TRBJ2-2): KAGVTQTPRYLIKTRGQQVTLSCSPISGHRSVSWYQQTPGQGLQFLFEYFSETQRNKGNFPGRFSGRQFSNSRSEMNVSTLELGDSALYLCASRLSINTGELFFGEGSRLTVL.